Presented here are 5 T cell receptor beta chains from one specimen sequenced in a study of regulatory T cells in long-lasting Graves disease. Time point reported: newly diagnosed GD, antithyroid drugs for less than 3 months. The TCR library was prepared using RNA isolated from PBMCs. Construction of TCR beta libraries relied on iRepertoire HTBI primers and on Arm-PCR targeting CDR3 regions. One entry per CDR3 protein results from TCRdb running MiXCR on the multiplex PCR reads. This sample has 200,000 to 250,000 distinct CDR3 sequences, with roughly 18% found just once. This sample was also put to use in a study of T cells in Graves' hyperthyroidism and ophthalmopathy.

This material consisted of peripheral blood mononuclear cells (PBMCs), taken at new diagnosis, from a patient treated with antithyroid drugs. The receptors were sampled from a woman in her twenties or thirties with Graves disease.

This clonotype showed up many times. This chain joins TRBV5-1 and TRBJ2-7; 8 nucleotides line up with TRBD2. Trimming cost V 4 bases and J 4 bases; bases outside gene matches: 4. The CDR3 is 13 amino acids. Germline assignment: CDR1 SGHRS and CDR2 YFSETQ. The CDR3 is CASSGLAQYEQYF. The CDR3, as DNA: TGCGCCAGCAGCGGACTAGCCCAATACGAGCAGTACTTC. The entire variable domain, with the rest obtained from reference TRBV5-1 and TRBJ2-7, is as follows: KAGVTQTPRYLIKTRGQQVTLSCSPISGHRSVSWYQQTPGQGLQFLFEYFSETQRNKGNFPGRFSGRQFSNSRSEMNVSTLELGDSALYLCASSGLAQYEQYFGPGTRLTVT.

In regard to this clonotype: Only one base separates this from a far larger clonotype, so it likely reflects a read error. The chain employs TRBV11-1 and TRBJ2-7; either TRBD1 or TRBD2 may fit D (5 bases each). The V gene lost 5 bases and the J gene lost 2 bases, with 16 bases spanning the gap. The CDR3 spans 15 residues. Germline V gives CDR1 SGHAT, CDR2 FQDESV (reference sequence). The CDR3 nucleotides read TGTGCCAGCAGCACCCGGGGCCGAATCACCTACGAGCAGTACTTC. Translating gives CASSTRGRITYEQYF.

The sample holds many counts of this clonotype. The chain carries TRBV2 and TRBJ1-1, with 8 bases matching TRBD1. Germline CDR1 is SNHLY and CDR2 is FYNNEI. The CDR3 length is 14 residues. The J segment lost 4 bases and the V segment lost 2 bases, leaving 3 bases of the junction unmatched. This CDR3 is CASSETGGLTEAFF. The CDR3 nucleotides read TGTGCCAGCAGTGAAACAGGGGGACTCACTGAAGCTTTCTTT. The variable domain in full, with the rest retrieved from reference TRBV2 and TRBJ1-1, is EPEVTQTPSHQVTQMGQEVILRCVPISNHLYFYWYRQILGQKVEFLVSFYNNEISEKSEIFDDQFSVERPDGSNFTLKIRSTKLEDSAMYFCASSETGGLTEAFFGQGTRLTVV.

This clonotype was seen many times. The V call is TRBV2, the J call TRBJ2-3; 8 bases map to TRBD2. The germline CDR1 and CDR2 sequences are SNHLY and FYNNEI. V dropped 7 bases and J dropped 3; count of bases not matched to a gene: 9. The CDR3 covers 15 residues. The CDR3 DNA reads as TGTGCCAGCAATGGGCGGGGGGCGAGGACAGATACGCAGTATTTT. Translating gives CASNGRGARTDTQYF.

V gene TRBV6-1 combines with J gene TRBJ2-3, with D perhaps TRBD2 (6 bases). Trimming pared 5 bases from V and 4 bases from J, leaving 13 bases between. CDR1 MNHNS and CDR2 SASEGT come from the germline V gene. There are 14 residues in the CDR3. CDR3 nucleotides: TGTGCCAGCAGTCCTCCGGCGGGACCAGATACGCAGTATTTT. It encodes CASSPPAGPDTQYF.